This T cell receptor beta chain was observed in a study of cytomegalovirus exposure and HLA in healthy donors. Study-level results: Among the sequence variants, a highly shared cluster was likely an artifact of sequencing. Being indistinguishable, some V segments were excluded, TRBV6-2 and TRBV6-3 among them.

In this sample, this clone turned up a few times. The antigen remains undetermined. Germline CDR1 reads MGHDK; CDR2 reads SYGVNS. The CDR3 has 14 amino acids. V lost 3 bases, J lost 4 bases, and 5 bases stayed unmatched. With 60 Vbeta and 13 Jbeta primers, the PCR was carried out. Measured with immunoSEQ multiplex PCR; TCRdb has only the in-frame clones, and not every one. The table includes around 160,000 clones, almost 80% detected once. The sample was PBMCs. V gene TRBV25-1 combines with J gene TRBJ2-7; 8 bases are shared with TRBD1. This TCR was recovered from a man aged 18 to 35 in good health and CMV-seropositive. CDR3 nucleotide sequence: TGTGCCAGCAGTGAGACAGGGGCGGGTTACGAGCAGTACTTC. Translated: CASSETGAGYEQYF.